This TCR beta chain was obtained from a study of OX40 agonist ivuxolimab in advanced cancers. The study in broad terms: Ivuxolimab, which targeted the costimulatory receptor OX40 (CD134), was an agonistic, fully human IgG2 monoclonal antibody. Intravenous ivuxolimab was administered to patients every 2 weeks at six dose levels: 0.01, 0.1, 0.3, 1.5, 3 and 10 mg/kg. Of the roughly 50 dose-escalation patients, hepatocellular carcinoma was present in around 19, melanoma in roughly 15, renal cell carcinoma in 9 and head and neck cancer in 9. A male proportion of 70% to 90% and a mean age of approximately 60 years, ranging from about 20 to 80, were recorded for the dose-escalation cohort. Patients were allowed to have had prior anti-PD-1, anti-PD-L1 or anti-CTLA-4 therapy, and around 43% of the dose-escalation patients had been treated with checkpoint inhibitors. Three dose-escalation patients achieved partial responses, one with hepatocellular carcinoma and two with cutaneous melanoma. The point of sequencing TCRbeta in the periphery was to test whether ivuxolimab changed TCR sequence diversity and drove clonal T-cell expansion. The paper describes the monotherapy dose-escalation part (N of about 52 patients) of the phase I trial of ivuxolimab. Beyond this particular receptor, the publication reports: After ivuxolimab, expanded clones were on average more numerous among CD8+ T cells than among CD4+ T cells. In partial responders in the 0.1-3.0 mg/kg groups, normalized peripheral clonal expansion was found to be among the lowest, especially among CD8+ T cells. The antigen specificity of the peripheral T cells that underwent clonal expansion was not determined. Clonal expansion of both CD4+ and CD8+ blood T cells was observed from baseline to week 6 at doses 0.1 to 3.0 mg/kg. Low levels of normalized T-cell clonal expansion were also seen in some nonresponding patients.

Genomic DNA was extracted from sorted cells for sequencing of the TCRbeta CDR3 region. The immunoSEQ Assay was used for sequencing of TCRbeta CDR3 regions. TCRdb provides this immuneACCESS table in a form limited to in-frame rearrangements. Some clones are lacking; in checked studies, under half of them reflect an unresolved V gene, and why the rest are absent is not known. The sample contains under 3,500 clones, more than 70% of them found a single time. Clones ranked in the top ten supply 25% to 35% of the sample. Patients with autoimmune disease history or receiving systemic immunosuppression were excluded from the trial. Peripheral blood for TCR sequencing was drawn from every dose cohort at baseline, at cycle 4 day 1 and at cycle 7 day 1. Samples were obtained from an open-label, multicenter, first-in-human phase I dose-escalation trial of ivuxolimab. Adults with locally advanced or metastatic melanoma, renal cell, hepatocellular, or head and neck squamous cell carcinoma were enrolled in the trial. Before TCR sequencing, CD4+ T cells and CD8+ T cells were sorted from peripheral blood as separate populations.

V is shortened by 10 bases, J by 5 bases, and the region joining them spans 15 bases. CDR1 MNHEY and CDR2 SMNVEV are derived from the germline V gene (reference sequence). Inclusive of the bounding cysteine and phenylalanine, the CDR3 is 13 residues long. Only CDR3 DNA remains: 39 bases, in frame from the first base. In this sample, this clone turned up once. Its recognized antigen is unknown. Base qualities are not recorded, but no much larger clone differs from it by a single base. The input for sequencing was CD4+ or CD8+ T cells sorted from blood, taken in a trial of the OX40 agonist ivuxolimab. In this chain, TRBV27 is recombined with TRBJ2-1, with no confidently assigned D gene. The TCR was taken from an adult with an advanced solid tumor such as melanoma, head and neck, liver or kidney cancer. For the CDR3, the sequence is CATRPTGHNEQFF. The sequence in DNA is TGTGCCACCCGCCCAACGGGTCACAATGAGCAGTTCTTC.